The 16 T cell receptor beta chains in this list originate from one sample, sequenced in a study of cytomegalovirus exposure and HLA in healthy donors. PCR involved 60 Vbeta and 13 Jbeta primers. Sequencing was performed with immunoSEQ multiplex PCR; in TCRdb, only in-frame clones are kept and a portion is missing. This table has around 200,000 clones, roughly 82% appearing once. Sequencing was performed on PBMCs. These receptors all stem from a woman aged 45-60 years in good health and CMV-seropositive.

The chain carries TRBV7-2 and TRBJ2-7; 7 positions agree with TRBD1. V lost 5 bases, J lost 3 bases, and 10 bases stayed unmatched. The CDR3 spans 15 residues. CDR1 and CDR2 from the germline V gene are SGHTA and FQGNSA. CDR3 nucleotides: TGTGCCAGCAGCCATACAACAGGGGAAGGCTACGAGCAGTACTTC. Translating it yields CASSHTTGEGYEQYF.

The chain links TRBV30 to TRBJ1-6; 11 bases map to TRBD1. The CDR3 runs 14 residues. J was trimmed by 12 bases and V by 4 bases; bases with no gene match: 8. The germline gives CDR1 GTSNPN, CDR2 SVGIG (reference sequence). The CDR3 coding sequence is TGTGCCTGGACCTCCGGGACAGGGGGTTTACCCCTCCACTTT. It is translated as CAWTSGTGGLPLHF. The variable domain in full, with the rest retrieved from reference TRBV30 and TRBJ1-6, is SQTIHQWPATLVQPVGSPLSLECTVEGTSNPNLYWYRQAAGRGLQLLFYSVGIGQISSEVPQNLSASRPQDRQFILSSKKLLLSDSGFYLCAWTSGTGGLPLHFGNGTRLTVT.

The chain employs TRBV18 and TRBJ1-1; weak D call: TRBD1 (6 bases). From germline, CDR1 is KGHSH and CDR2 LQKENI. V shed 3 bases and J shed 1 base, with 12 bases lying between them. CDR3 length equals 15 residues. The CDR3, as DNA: TGTGCCAGCTCACCGGGGCAGGGGTGGAACACTGAAGCTTTCTTT. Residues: CASSPGQGWNTEAFF.

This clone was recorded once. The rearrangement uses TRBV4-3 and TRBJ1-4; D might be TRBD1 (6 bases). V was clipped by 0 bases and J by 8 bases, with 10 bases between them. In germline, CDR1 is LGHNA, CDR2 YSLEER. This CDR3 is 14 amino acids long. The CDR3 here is CASSQDWGREKLFF. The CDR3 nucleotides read TGCGCCAGCAGCCAAGATTGGGGGCGCGAAAAACTGTTTTTT.

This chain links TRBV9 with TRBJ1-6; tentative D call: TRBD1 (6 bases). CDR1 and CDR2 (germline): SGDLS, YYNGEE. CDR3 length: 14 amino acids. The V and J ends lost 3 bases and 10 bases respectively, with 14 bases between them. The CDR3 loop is CASSEGHQTSPLHF. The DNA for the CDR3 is TGTGCCAGCAGCGAGGGACACCAGACATCACCCCTCCACTTT.

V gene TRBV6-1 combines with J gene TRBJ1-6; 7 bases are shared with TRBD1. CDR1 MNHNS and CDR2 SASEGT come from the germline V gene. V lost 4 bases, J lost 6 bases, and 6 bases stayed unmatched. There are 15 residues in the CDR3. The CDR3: CASSGTTGFNSPLHF. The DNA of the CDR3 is TGTGCCAGCAGTGGCACGACAGGGTTTAATTCACCCCTCCACTTT.

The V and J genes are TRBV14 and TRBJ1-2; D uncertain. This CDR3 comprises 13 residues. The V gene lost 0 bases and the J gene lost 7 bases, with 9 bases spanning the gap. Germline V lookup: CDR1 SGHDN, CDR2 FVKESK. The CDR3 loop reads CASSQDLAGGYTF. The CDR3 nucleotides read TGTGCCAGCAGCCAAGATCTGGCAGGTGGCTACACCTTC.

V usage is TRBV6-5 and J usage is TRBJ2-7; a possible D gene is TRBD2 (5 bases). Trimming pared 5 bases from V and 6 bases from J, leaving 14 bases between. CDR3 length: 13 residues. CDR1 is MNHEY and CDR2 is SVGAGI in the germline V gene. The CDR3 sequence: CASSRQREGEQYF. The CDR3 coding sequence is TGTGCCAGCAGTCGCCAGAGGGAAGGCGAGCAGTACTTC.

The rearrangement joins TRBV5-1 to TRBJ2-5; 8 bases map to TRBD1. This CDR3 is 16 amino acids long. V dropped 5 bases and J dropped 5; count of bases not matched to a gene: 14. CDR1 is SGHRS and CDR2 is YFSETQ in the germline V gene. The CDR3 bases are TGCGCCAGCAGTTCCCAACCTCAGGGGGCAGGGGAGACCCAGTACTTC. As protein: CASSSQPQGAGETQYF.

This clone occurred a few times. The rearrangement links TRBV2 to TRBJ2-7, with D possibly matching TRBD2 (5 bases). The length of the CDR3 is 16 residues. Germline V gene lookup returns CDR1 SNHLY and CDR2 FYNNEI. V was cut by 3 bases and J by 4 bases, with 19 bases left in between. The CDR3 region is CASSEGSLAEIYEQYF. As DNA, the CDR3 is TGTGCCAGCAGTGAGGGAAGTCTAGCAGAGATATACGAGCAGTACTTC.

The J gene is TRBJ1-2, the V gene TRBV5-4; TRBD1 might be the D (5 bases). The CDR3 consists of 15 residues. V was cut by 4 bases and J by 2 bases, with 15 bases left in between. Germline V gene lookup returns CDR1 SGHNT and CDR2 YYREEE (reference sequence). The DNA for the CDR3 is TGTGCCAGCAGCCCCCAGGGTGGTCGCAACTATGGCTACACCTTC. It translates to CASSPQGGRNYGYTF. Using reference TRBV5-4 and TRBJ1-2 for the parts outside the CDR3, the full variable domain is ETGVTQSPTHLIKTRGQQVTLRCSSQSGHNTVSWYQQALGQGPQFIFQYYREEENGRGNFPPRFSGLQFPNYSSELNVNALELDDSALYLCASSPQGGRNYGYTFGSGTRLTVV.

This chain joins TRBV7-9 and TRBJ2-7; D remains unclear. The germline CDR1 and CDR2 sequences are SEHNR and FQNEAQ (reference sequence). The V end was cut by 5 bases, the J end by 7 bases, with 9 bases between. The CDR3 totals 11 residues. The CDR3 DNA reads TGTGCCAGCAGCCGTTCGTCGGAGCAGTACTTC. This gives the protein CASSRSSEQYF.

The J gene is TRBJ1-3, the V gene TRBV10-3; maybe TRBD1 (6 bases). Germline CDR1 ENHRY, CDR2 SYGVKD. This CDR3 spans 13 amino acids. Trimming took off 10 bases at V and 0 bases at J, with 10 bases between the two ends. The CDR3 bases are TGTGCCACCCGACAGGACTCTGGAAACACCATATATTTT. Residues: CATRQDSGNTIYF.

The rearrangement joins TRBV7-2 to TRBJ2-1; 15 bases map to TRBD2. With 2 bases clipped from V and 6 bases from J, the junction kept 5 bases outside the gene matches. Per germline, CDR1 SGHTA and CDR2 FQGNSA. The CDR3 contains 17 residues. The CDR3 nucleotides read TGTGCCAGCAGCTTACGGCAGGGACTAGCGGGGGGCAATGAGCAGTTCTTC. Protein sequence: CASSLRQGLAGGNEQFF.

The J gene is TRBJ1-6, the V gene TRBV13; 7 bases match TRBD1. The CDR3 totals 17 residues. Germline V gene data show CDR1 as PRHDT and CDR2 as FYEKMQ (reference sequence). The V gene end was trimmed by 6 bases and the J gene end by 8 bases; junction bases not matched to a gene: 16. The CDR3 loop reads CASSPNPPTGADSPLHF. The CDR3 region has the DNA TGTGCCAGCAGTCCCAACCCCCCCACAGGGGCTGATTCACCCCTCCACTTT. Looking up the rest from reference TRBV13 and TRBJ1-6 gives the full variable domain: AAGVIQSPRHLIKEKRETATLKCYPIPRHDTVYWYQQGPGQDPQFLISFYEKMQSDKGSIPDRFSAQQFSDYHSELNMSSLELGDSALYFCASSPNPPTGADSPLHFGNGTRLTVT.

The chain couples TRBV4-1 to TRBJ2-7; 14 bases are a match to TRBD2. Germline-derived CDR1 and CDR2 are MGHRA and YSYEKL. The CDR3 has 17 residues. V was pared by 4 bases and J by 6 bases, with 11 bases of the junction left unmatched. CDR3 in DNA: TGCGCCAGCAGCCCGGGACTAGCGGGGGCCATTAGAGTCGAGCAGTACTTC. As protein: CASSPGLAGAIRVEQYF.